These 19 T cell receptor beta chains came from one sample sequenced in a study of blood T cell repertoires in COVID-19. TCRdb keeps only in-frame clones here, not all; method: immunoSEQ multiplex PCR. The sample lists nearly 250,000 clones; 86% were seen once. Sequencing was performed on peripheral blood. The receptors derive from a woman older than 75 with COVID-19, enrolled during active disease.

J is TRBJ1-1 and V is TRBV18; perhaps TRBD1 as D (5 bases). The CDR3 totals 16 residues. V lost 6 bases and J lost 0, with 17 bases in between. The germline CDR1 and CDR2 sequences are KGHSH and LQKENI. Here the CDR3 reads CASSPAGFFMNTEAFF. CDR3 nucleotide sequence: TGTGCCAGCTCTCCTGCAGGGTTCTTTATGAACACTGAAGCTTTCTTT.

The chain recombines TRBV19 with TRBJ1-1, with a possible D match to TRBD1 (5 bases). The CDR3 consists of 16 residues. Germline CDR1 LNHDA, CDR2 SQIVND (reference sequence). V lost 6 bases and J 5 bases, leaving 22 bases between the germline ends. DNA for the CDR3: TGTGCCAGTAGAAGAGATCCAGGGACTCGTAGGACTGAAGCTTTCTTT. Its protein is CASRRDPGTRRTEAFF.

The chain is built from TRBV20-1 and TRBJ1-1; 7 bases are a match to TRBD1. With V trimmed by 3 bases and J by 4 bases, 5 bases remained unmatched. The CDR3 has 13 amino acids. Germline V gene sequence: CDR1 DFQATT, CDR2 SNEGSKA (reference sequence). CDR3 sequence reads: CSASKGAGTEAFF. CDR3 sequence (DNA): TGCAGTGCTAGTAAGGGGGCCGGCACTGAAGCTTTCTTT.

The chain links TRBV5-4 to TRBJ1-1; possibly TRBD1 for D (6 bases). From germline, CDR1 is SGHNT and CDR2 YYREEE (reference sequence). Trimming pared 0 bases from V and 2 bases from J, leaving 8 bases between. The CDR3 extends over 14 amino acids. CDR3: CASSLGGGNTEAFF. The CDR3 bases are TGTGCCAGCAGCTTGGGAGGGGGTAACACTGAAGCTTTCTTT.

CDR3 residues: CASSLVTGDETQYF. The CDR3 coding sequence is TGTGCCAGCAGCTTAGTAACCGGGGATGAGACCCAGTACTTC. V gene TRBV7-2 combines with J gene TRBJ2-5, with D perhaps TRBD2 (5 bases). Germline V gene data show CDR1 as SGHTA and CDR2 as FQGNSA. With 1 base removed from V and 5 bases from J, the gap between germline ends came to 11 bases. The CDR3 length is 14 residues.

This clone has just a few counts. The chain couples TRBV28 to TRBJ1-2, with D perhaps matching TRBD1 (5 bases). Germline CDR1 and CDR2: MDHEN and SYDVKM. This CDR3 has 13 amino acids. V dropped 5 bases and J dropped 4 bases, with 11 bases sitting between them. The CDR3 DNA sequence: TGTGCCAGCAGTAGGAGGGGACCCTATGGCTACACCTTC. Its protein is CASSRRGPYGYTF.

The chain carries TRBV24-1 and TRBJ2-5; D gene ambiguous. With 1 base removed from V and 4 bases from J, the gap between germline ends came to 12 bases. The length of the CDR3 is 15 residues. Germline V CDR1 and CDR2: KGHDR, SFDVKD. DNA for the CDR3: TGTGCCACCAGTGATTTCGCCGACGGAGTAGAGACCCAGTACTTC. Residues: CATSDFADGVETQYF.

This clone came up a few times. The V call is TRBV10-2, the J call TRBJ2-1; 14 bases align to TRBD2. Germline lookup yields CDR1 WSHSY and CDR2 SAAADI. V lost 6 bases and J lost 6; bases outside the gene matches: 4. The CDR3 is 15 amino acids. This CDR3 is CASRPGTSGGNEQFF. CDR3 coding DNA: TGCGCCAGCAGGCCCGGGACTAGCGGGGGCAATGAGCAGTTCTTC.

J is TRBJ1-3 and V is TRBV2, with D unclear. Per the germline V gene, CDR1 is SNHLY and CDR2 is FYNNEI. Trimming stripped 7 bases from V and 4 bases from J, with 14 bases between. CDR3 length equals 14 residues. CDR3 sequence: CASTWAPGGNTIYF. The DNA of the CDR3 is TGTGCCAGCACTTGGGCCCCGGGGGGAAACACCATATATTTT.

J is TRBJ1-6 and V is TRBV2; 8 bases are a match to TRBD1. The V and J ends lost 7 bases and 7 bases, in that order; junction bases with no gene match: 3. From germline, CDR1 is SNHLY and CDR2 FYNNEI. The CDR3 is 13 residues long. CDR3 nucleotide sequence: TGTGCCAGCAAGGACAGGGCGAATTCACCCCTCCACTTT. Residues: CASKDRANSPLHF. Looking up the rest from reference TRBV2 and TRBJ1-6 gives the full variable domain: EPEVTQTPSHQVTQMGQEVILRCVPISNHLYFYWYRQILGQKVEFLVSFYNNEISEKSEIFDDQFSVERPDGSNFTLKIRSTKLEDSAMYFCASKDRANSPLHFGNGTRLTVT.

The CDR3 region has the DNA TGTGCCAGCAGTTACATCAGGGGCCCTGAAGCTTTCTTT. It encodes CASSYIRGPEAFF. The chain has TRBV6-6 and TRBJ1-1; the D gene is possibly TRBD1 (6 bases). V lost 2 bases, J lost 6 bases, and 10 bases lay in between. The CDR3 runs 13 residues. CDR1 and CDR2 (germline): MNHNY, SVGAGI (reference sequence).

This chain joins TRBV24-1 and TRBJ1-2; D gene unclear. V lost 5 bases to trimming and J lost 8 bases, with 17 bases between them. The CDR3 has 14 amino acids. CDR1 KGHDR and CDR2 SFDVKD come from the germline V gene. The CDR3 DNA sequence: TGTGCCACCAGTGGTTCGAGGGCCTCCGGGGGCTACACCTTC. It is translated as CATSGSRASGGYTF.

A single count supports this clone. The chain has TRBV30 and TRBJ1-3, with D possibly TRBD1 on 6 matching bases. The V end lost 2 bases, the J end lost 1 base, and 9 bases lay between the germline ends. This CDR3 contains 14 residues. The germline V gene has CDR1 GTSNPN and CDR2 SVGIG (reference sequence). The CDR3 loop is CAWSLQGSGNTIYF. CDR3 in DNA: TGTGCCTGGAGTCTCCAGGGGTCTGGAAACACCATATATTTT.

The chain carries TRBV11-1 and TRBJ1-2; D perhaps matches TRBD1 (6 bases). V was shortened by 5 bases and J by 2 bases, with 9 bases between the two germline ends. The V gene's germline CDR1 is SGHAT and CDR2 FQDESV (reference sequence). The CDR3 loop spans 13 amino acids. CDR3 coding DNA: TGTGCCAGCAGCCCCACAGGGAACTATGGCTACACCTTC. It is translated as CASSPTGNYGYTF.

This rearrangement joins TRBV29-1 to TRBJ1-1; D remains unclear. V dropped 2 bases and J dropped 4 bases, with 11 bases sitting between them. This CDR3 has 13 amino acids. The germline CDR1 and CDR2 sequences are SQVTM and ANQGSEA. CDR3 in DNA: TGCAGCGTTGAACGAGGGAGAAGCACTGAAGCTTTCTTT. Its protein is CSVERGRSTEAFF. The complete variable domain, with remaining parts taken from reference TRBV29-1 and TRBJ1-1, reads SAVISQKPSRDICQRGTSLTIQCQVDSQVTMMFWYRQQPGQSLTLIATANQGSEATYESGFVIDKFPISRPNLTFSTLTVSNMSPEDSSIYLCSVERGRSTEAFFGQGTRLTVV.

The CDR3 DNA reads as TGTGCCAGCAGCAGGACAGCGTATAATTCACCCCTCCACTTT. This translates into CASSRTAYNSPLHF. The genes are TRBV11-3 and TRBJ1-6, with a possible D match to TRBD1 (6 bases). This CDR3 comprises 14 residues. In germline, CDR1 is SGHNT, CDR2 YENEEA. V gave up 5 bases and J gave up 4 bases, with 9 bases separating them.

The genes are TRBV29-1 and TRBJ1-1; the match to TRBD1 covers 7 bases. The germline V gene encodes CDR1 SQVTM and CDR2 ANQGSEA. This CDR3 spans 13 amino acids. V gave up 6 bases and J gave up 2 bases; unmatched junction bases: 6. The CDR3: CSVRGQLNTEAFF. The CDR3 nucleotides are TGCAGCGTCCGGGGACAGCTCAACACTGAAGCTTTCTTT. The complete variable domain, with remaining parts taken from reference TRBV29-1 and TRBJ1-1, reads SAVISQKPSRDICQRGTSLTIQCQVDSQVTMMFWYRQQPGQSLTLIATANQGSEATYESGFVIDKFPISRPNLTFSTLTVSNMSPEDSSIYLCSVRGQLNTEAFFGQGTRLTVV.

This chain uses TRBV18 with TRBJ2-3, with TRBD2 matching 10 bases. The CDR3 runs 15 residues. Germline V CDR1 and CDR2: KGHSH, LQKENI. After removal of 1 base from V and 6 bases from J, the junction contained 4 bases not matched to a gene. The DNA of the CDR3 is TGTGCCAGCTCACCACTAGCGGGGGGCCCGGATACGCAGTATTTT. Its protein product is CASSPLAGGPDTQYF.

This clone was detected only once. The genes are TRBV19 and TRBJ2-5; the D gene is possibly TRBD1 (5 bases). Trimming stripped 6 bases from V and 1 base from J, with 12 bases between. Looked up from germline, CDR1 is LNHDA and CDR2 is SQIVND (reference sequence). The CDR3 covers 14 residues. For the CDR3, the DNA is TGTGCCAGTAGGCACAACAGGTTCCAAGAGACCCAGTACTTC. Its translation: CASRHNRFQETQYF.